This T cell receptor (beta chain) was identified during a study of neurological immune-mediated disorders. General observations from the study: The greatest degree of TCR clonal expansion was observed in HTLV-1-associated myelopathy, with the lowest in multiple sclerosis, below that of healthy controls.

The CDR3 runs 12 residues. V lost 3 bases to trimming and J lost 4 bases, with 9 bases between them. Germline CDR1 reads SQVTM; CDR2 reads ANQGSEA. With 10-nucleotide random UMIs included, cDNA was synthesized by 5'RACE. TCRdb ran MiXCR on the 5' RACE reads and lists one entry per CDR3 protein. The sample lists about 41,000 distinct CDR3 sequences; roughly 13% were seen once. This clonotype was detected ten times or more. Its antigen is still unknown. The chain uses TRBV29-1 and TRBJ2-5; tentatively, D is TRBD2 (5 bases). Sample: PBMCs. The TCR comes from a female donor in good health. The CDR3 here is CSVDRGLETQYF. In DNA form, the CDR3 reads TGCAGCGTTGATCGCGGACTAGAGACCCAGTACTTC.